A single T cell receptor beta chain is shown here with its context. Its antigen is undetermined. The data stem from a study of shared clonotypes between healthy human individuals. The table came from immunoSEQ multiplex PCR; TCRdb's copy has only in-frame clones and leaves some out. The sample shows about 990,000 clones, around 78% of them seen only once. Study-wide results and limits: Generation probabilities were higher for clonotypes shared across all four sorted-subset donors than for unshared ones.

There are 13 residues in the CDR3. Germline CDR1 SGHRS, CDR2 YFSETQ. Trimming cost V 5 bases and J 4 bases, with 11 bases left between them. The chain uses TRBV5-1 and TRBJ2-3; D not certain. The clonotype comes from a man in his late teens or twenties in good health. Some clones in this sample may be carry-over from other donors' samples. What was sequenced was memory CD4+ T cells from PBMCs. The subset denotes: CD45RA-negative fraction. CDR3 DNA sequence: TGCGCCAGCAGTACAACAGAGGCAGATACGCAGTATTTT. Translating it yields CASSTTEADTQYF. Supplemented by reference TRBV5-1 and TRBJ2-3, the full variable domain reads KAGVTQTPRYLIKTRGQQVTLSCSPISGHRSVSWYQQTPGQGLQFLFEYFSETQRNKGNFPGRFSGRQFSNSRSEMNVSTLELGDSALYLCASSTTEADTQYFGPGTRLTVL.